The present T cell receptor (beta chain) was sequenced within a study of blood T cell repertoires in COVID-19. Study information: Samples of COVID-19 (acute and convalescent) were obtained from the United States, Italy and Spain. T cells, B-cell-depleted T cells, or PBMCs supplied cDNA or gDNA.

Under the authors' procedure: Estimated nucleated cell counts came from reference gene primer amplification. Measured with immunoSEQ multiplex PCR; TCRdb has only the in-frame clones, and not every one. V, J and clone size are those of that table, while D and trimming were read from the DNA. In the table there are under 200,000 clones, around nine tenths of which are singletons. This CDR3 has 15 amino acids. Per germline, CDR1 SGHVS and CDR2 FQNEAQ. Trimming took off 4 bases at V and 5 bases at J, with 12 bases between the two ends. Sequenced: peripheral blood. This sequence joins TRBV7-8 and TRBJ1-6, with D possibly TRBD1 on 6 matching bases. This receptor was taken from a man between 65 and 85 years old with acute or convalescent COVID-19. The CDR3 DNA reads TGTGCCAGCAGCTCTAGACAGGCCGATAATTCACCCCTCCACTTT. This encodes CASSSRQADNSPLHF.